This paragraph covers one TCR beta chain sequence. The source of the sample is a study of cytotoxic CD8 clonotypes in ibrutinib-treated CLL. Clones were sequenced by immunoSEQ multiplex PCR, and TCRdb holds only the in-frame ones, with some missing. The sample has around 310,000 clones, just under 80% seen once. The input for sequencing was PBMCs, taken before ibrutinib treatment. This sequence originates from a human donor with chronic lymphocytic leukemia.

CDR3 sequence: CASSLPRVDTGELFF. DNA of the CDR3: TGCGCCAGCAGCTTGCCCAGGGTGGACACCGGGGAGCTGTTTTTT. The rearrangement uses TRBV5-1 and TRBJ2-2; TRBD1 is a possible D gene (5 bases). Deletions cut 1 base from V and 3 bases from J, with 10 bases between. The CDR3 is 15 residues long. The germline CDR1 and CDR2 sequences are SGHRS and YFSETQ. The entire variable domain, with the rest obtained from reference TRBV5-1 and TRBJ2-2, is as follows: KAGVTQTPRYLIKTRGQQVTLSCSPISGHRSVSWYQQTPGQGLQFLFEYFSETQRNKGNFPGRFSGRQFSNSRSEMNVSTLELGDSALYLCASSLPRVDTGELFFGEGSRLTVL.